One and the same sample provided the 27 T cell receptor beta chains below, sequenced in a study of identical twins. TCRdb called the 5' RACE reads again in MiXCR, with one record for every CDR3 protein. The sample records a few hundred thousand distinct CDR3 sequences, about 10% being singletons. The specimen sequenced was naive T cells sorted from blood. Source of these receptors: a woman between 50 and 59 years old in good health.

Many counts were recorded for this clonotype. This chain connects TRBV12-3 or TRBV12-4 to TRBJ1-2, with 7 bases that match TRBD1. V trimming: 1 base; J trimming: 9 bases; junction bases outside the gene matches: 5. The CDR3 sequence is 13 residues long. CDR3 DNA sequence: TGTGCCAGCAGTTTAGGGGACAGCTTTCGCTACACCTTC. This gives the protein CASSLGDSFRYTF.

This clonotype was counted ten times or more. The chain employs TRBV4-2 and TRBJ2-3; D is unclear. Germline V gives CDR1 LGHNA, CDR2 YNFKEQ. V was pared by 0 bases and J by 2 bases, with 18 bases between. The CDR3 loop spans 18 amino acids. DNA for the CDR3: TGTGCCAGCAGCCAAGATACATGGCGGCAGGAGCTCACAGATACGCAGTATTTT. Its translation: CASSQDTWRQELTDTQYF.

This clonotype was observed a handful of times. The chain links TRBV20-1 to TRBJ2-3; TRBD2 matches 8 bases. The germline V gene has CDR1 DFQATT and CDR2 SNEGSKA (reference sequence). This CDR3 has 16 residues. Trimming at V came to 3 bases and at J to 0 bases, leaving 8 bases not matched to a gene. The CDR3 DNA reads TGCAGTGCTAGCGGCCGGCTAGCGGGTAGCACAGATACGCAGTATTTT. The encoded protein is CSASGRLAGSTDTQYF.

Many counts were recorded for this clonotype. The genes are TRBV15 and TRBJ2-7, with 8 nucleotides matching TRBD2. The CDR3 has 13 amino acids. CDR1 and CDR2 (germline): LNHNV, YYDKDF (reference sequence). After removal of 5 bases from V and 5 bases from J, the junction contained 5 bases not matched to a gene. CDR3 sequence: CATSLSGGDEQYV. CDR3 DNA: TGTGCCACCAGCTTATCCGGGGGGGACGAGCAGTACGTC.

The table lists this clonotype with many counts. The chain links TRBV12-3 or TRBV12-4 to TRBJ2-3; 8 nucleotides line up with TRBD1. CDR3 length: 13 residues. After removal of 5 bases from V and 5 bases from J, the junction contained 3 bases not matched to a gene. This CDR3 reads CASSRTGGDTQYF. As DNA, the CDR3 is TGTGCCAGCAGTCGAACAGGGGGAGATACGCAGTATTTT.

This clonotype was counted at least ten times. The rearrangement links TRBV12-3 or TRBV12-4 to TRBJ2-2; no reliable D call. The CDR3 is 12 residues long. V was cut by 8 bases and J by 6 bases, with 10 bases left in between. The CDR3 bases are TGTGCCAGCTCGATGGTTCCCGGGGAGCTGTTTTTT. This codes for CASSMVPGELFF.

This rearrangement joins TRBV29-1 to TRBJ2-5; D might be TRBD2 (6 bases). This CDR3 is built from 13 residues. Germline V gene lookup returns CDR1 SQVTM and CDR2 ANQGSEA. Trimming took 7 bases from V and 5 from J, leaving 17 bases between them. CDR3 region: CSAPRGVAETQYF. DNA for the CDR3: TGCAGCGCTCCACGCGGGGTAGCCGAGACCCAGTACTTC.

The chain employs TRBV20-1 and TRBJ1-1; weak D call: TRBD1 (6 bases). Germline assignment: CDR1 DFQATT and CDR2 SNEGSKA (reference sequence). This CDR3 is 13 amino acids long. Trimming took off 5 bases at V and 1 base at J, with 11 bases between the two ends. DNA of the CDR3: TGCAGTGCTCCGGGGGCTTCGAACACTGAAGCTTTCTTT. Translated: CSAPGASNTEAFF.

The chain joins TRBV6-5 to TRBJ1-2, with TRBD1 as a possible D gene (5 bases). The V gene lost 6 bases and the J gene lost 7 bases, with 15 bases spanning the gap. Germline lookup yields CDR1 MNHEY and CDR2 SVGAGI. The CDR3 is made up of 13 amino acids. The CDR3 bases are TGTGCCAGCAGGCCCCAGGGAAGGGGTGGCTACACCTTC. Protein product: CASRPQGRGGYTF.

This clonotype was detected a few times. V gene TRBV7-9 combines with J gene TRBJ2-4, with a weak D call TRBD1 (5 bases). Germline assignment: CDR1 SEHNR and CDR2 FQNEAQ (reference sequence). This CDR3 is 16 amino acids long. The V and J ends lost 1 base and 1 base respectively, with 11 bases between them. The CDR3 sequence: CASSLVQGSAKNIQYF. The CDR3 DNA is TGTGCCAGCAGCTTAGTGCAGGGATCGGCCAAAAACATTCAGTACTTC.

This clonotype has only a few counts. The chain uses TRBV5-1 and TRBJ1-6; D gene unclear. With 3 bases removed from V and 4 bases from J, the gap between germline ends came to 14 bases. The length of the CDR3 is 16 residues. CDR1 is SGHRS, CDR2 YFSETQ, per germline. Here the CDR3 DNA reads TGCGCCAGCAGCTACCAAGGACGGGATTATAATTCACCCCTCCACTTT. Translated, it gives CASSYQGRDYNSPLHF.

The V call is TRBV7-8, the J call TRBJ1-3; 7 bases map to TRBD1. The germline CDR1 and CDR2 sequences are SGHVS and FQNEAQ. Losses at the gene ends were 5 bases for V and 6 bases for J; bases not matched to a gene: 10. The CDR3 spans 15 residues. CDR3 sequence reads: CASSGRDSETNTIYF. CDR3 coding DNA: TGTGCCAGCAGCGGGCGGGACAGCGAGACAAACACCATATATTTT. Variable domain in full (rest from reference TRBV7-8 and TRBJ1-3): GAGVSQSPRYKVAKRGQDVALRCDPISGHVSLFWYQQALGQGPEFLTYFQNEAQLDKSGLPSDRFFAERPEGSVSTLKIQRTQQEDSAVYLCASSGRDSETNTIYFGEGSWLTVV.

This clonotype was picked up many times. V usage is TRBV5-1 and J usage is TRBJ2-5; weak D call: TRBD2 (5 bases). This CDR3 comprises 14 residues. Trimming left V 0 bases short and J 3 bases short, with 9 bases between. Germline V gene data show CDR1 as SGHRS and CDR2 as YFSETQ. DNA of the CDR3: TGCGCCAGCAGCTTGGCCGACGGGGAAGAGACCCAGTACTTC. It yields the protein CASSLADGEETQYF.

This clonotype was recorded many times. The chain combines TRBV2 with TRBJ1-5; D gene unclear. V was pared by 3 bases and J by 7 bases, with 13 bases between. CDR3 length: 14 amino acids. Germline V gives CDR1 SNHLY, CDR2 FYNNEI. The CDR3 spells CASSEEQRRQPQHF. CDR3 sequence (DNA): TGTGCCAGCAGTGAGGAACAGAGACGGCAGCCCCAGCATTTT.

This clonotype was counted only a few times. This rearrangement joins TRBV27 to TRBJ2-1, with 16 positions matching TRBD2. The V and J ends lost 3 bases and 3 bases, in that order; junction bases with no gene match: 5. The CDR3 extends over 18 amino acids. The germline V gene has CDR1 MNHEY and CDR2 SMNVEV (reference sequence). The CDR3 nucleotides read TGTGCCAGCAGTTTCCAAGGGACTAGCGGGAGGGGCTACAATGAGCAGTTCTTC. It encodes CASSFQGTSGRGYNEQFF.

This clonotype was picked up a small number of times. The chain is built from TRBV12-3 or TRBV12-4 and TRBJ2-1, with D tentatively TRBD1 (6 bases). The CDR3 covers 20 residues. Between the trimmed V and J ends, which lost 6 bases and 4 bases, there was a span of 31 bases. CDR3 DNA sequence: TGTGCCAGCAGCCTTCGGGGACCAGGGGTTCAGGTTCAGGGGTACAATGAGCAGTTCTTC. It specifies CASSLRGPGVQVQGYNEQFF.

A few counts support this clonotype. This sequence joins TRBV11-2 and TRBJ2-6; D is undetermined. The germline CDR1 and CDR2 sequences are SGHAT and FQNNGV. V lost 4 bases and J 4 bases, leaving 14 bases between the germline ends. The CDR3 totals 16 residues. In DNA, the CDR3 is TGTGCCAGCAGCTCGACCGCCGGGTACGGGGCCAACGTCCTGACTTTC. It yields the protein CASSSTAGYGANVLTF.

In this sample, this clonotype turned up a few times. As DNA, the CDR3 is TGCAAAGCCGGATCCTACAATGAGCAGTTCTTC. It translates to CKAGSYNEQFF. The chain employs TRBV20-1 and TRBJ2-1; D unclear. This CDR3 spans 11 amino acids. CDR1 and CDR2 from the germline V gene are DFQATT and SNEGSKA (reference sequence).

The V gene is TRBV2, the J gene TRBJ2-7; 14 nucleotides line up with TRBD2. Germline V gene sequence: CDR1 SNHLY, CDR2 FYNNEI. The ends lost 8 bases at V and 6 bases at J; junction bases unmatched: 3. The CDR3 spans 13 residues. The CDR3 loop is CASRLAGGPEQYF. In DNA, the CDR3 is TGTGCCAGCCGACTAGCGGGAGGGCCCGAGCAGTACTTC.

This chain connects TRBV12-3 or TRBV12-4 to TRBJ2-2; 8 nucleotides line up with TRBD1. This CDR3 is built from 13 residues. Germline trimming cut 7 bases from V and 10 bases from J; bases unmatched to any gene: 8. The CDR3 loop reads CASKDRVSEELFF. Here the CDR3 DNA reads TGTGCCAGCAAGGACAGGGTTTCTGAGGAGCTGTTTTTT.

J is TRBJ2-1 and V is TRBV4-1; 9 bases agree with TRBD2. V lost 5 bases to trimming and J lost 9 bases; unmatched junction nucleotides: 8. This CDR3 comprises 14 residues. From germline, CDR1 is MGHRA and CDR2 YSYEKL. DNA for the CDR3: TGCGCCAGCAGCGGAGCGGGAGGAGCGGCTGAGCAGTTCTTC. This gives the protein CASSGAGGAAEQFF.

This clonotype was observed a few times. V gene TRBV20-1 combines with J gene TRBJ2-5; 8 positions agree with TRBD2. The germline V gene encodes CDR1 DFQATT and CDR2 SNEGSKA (reference sequence). The CDR3 consists of 14 residues. Trimming removed 3 bases from V and 5 bases from J; junction bases left unmatched: 8. DNA for the CDR3: TGCAGTGCTAGTAGTAGCGGGGCCGGGGAGACCCAGTACTTC. It specifies CSASSSGAGETQYF.

This clonotype appeared a few times. The chain combines TRBV7-3 with TRBJ2-2, with D tentatively TRBD2 (6 bases). This CDR3 has 17 residues. Germline CDR1 reads SGHTA; CDR2 reads FQGTGA. V lost 3 bases, J lost 2 bases, and 16 bases lay in between. CDR3 nucleotides: TGTGCCAGCAGCTTCTGGGAAAGGGACTTCAACACCGGGGAGCTGTTTTTT. Translation gives CASSFWERDFNTGELFF.

This clonotype was counted ten times or more. The V and J genes are TRBV4-1 and TRBJ2-3; 9 positions match TRBD2. CDR1 is MGHRA, CDR2 YSYEKL, per germline. With V trimmed by 7 bases and J by 2 bases, 4 bases remained unmatched. The CDR3 extends over 14 amino acids. CDR3 sequence (DNA): TGCGCCAGCAACCCTAGCGGGGTCACAGATACGCAGTATTTT. This sequence encodes CASNPSGVTDTQYF.

At least ten counts were recorded for this clonotype. The chain carries TRBV10-3 and TRBJ2-2; D ambiguous. From germline, CDR1 is ENHRY and CDR2 SYGVKD. Trimming pared 6 bases from V and 4 bases from J, leaving 6 bases between. The CDR3 has 12 amino acids. This CDR3 is CAIRPPTGELFF. The CDR3 region has the DNA TGTGCCATCAGGCCTCCCACCGGGGAGCTGTTTTTT.

This clonotype was counted many times. The genes are TRBV3-1 and TRBJ2-1, with D hard to call. The CDR3 runs 13 residues. Germline V CDR1 and CDR2: LGHDT, YNNKEL (reference sequence). V was trimmed by 2 bases and J by 9 bases, leaving 11 bases between them. The CDR3 reads CASSQISEVEQFF. The CDR3 DNA sequence: TGTGCCAGCAGCCAAATCAGCGAGGTTGAGCAGTTCTTC.

V is TRBV24-1 and J is TRBJ2-7; tentatively, D is TRBD2 (6 bases). CDR1 is KGHDR, CDR2 SFDVKD, per germline. Between the trimmed V and J ends, which lost 2 bases and 6 bases, there was a span of 10 bases. The CDR3 has 13 amino acids. The CDR3 DNA follows: TGTGCCACCAGTGATTACGGGAGAAGCGAGCAGTACTTC. This sequence encodes CATSDYGRSEQYF.